The rows below give T cell receptor beta chains drawn from one sample of a study of patients and donors after allogeneic stem cell transplantation. A single record per CDR3 protein comes from TCRdb applying MiXCR to the RT-PCR reads. The sample has about 150,000 distinct CDR3 sequences, about two fifths seen once. What was sequenced was blood, either unsorted or a sorted T cell fraction (not recorded which). The receptors originated from a human donor who was either an allogeneic HSCT recipient or a stem cell or donor lymphocyte infusion donor (not recorded which). It is not recorded whose cells these are; they may come from a transplant donor. Each CDR3 is given with its conserved first and last residue. D genes are given only for firm matches. Clone sizes are given selectively: once, few, many, or a class where the clone is expanded.

NA,TRBJ1-1,TRBV7-9,NA,TGTGCCAGCAGAACGGTAAAAGAAGCTTTCTTT,CASRTVKEAFF
few,TRBJ1-3,TRBV12-3/TRBV12-4,NA,TGTGCCAGCACCCTACAAGGGGGAAACACCATATATTTT,CASTLQGGNTIYF
NA,TRBJ1-2,TRBV20-1,NA,TGCAGTGCTTACAGCCCGGGGAGTGGCTACACCTTC,CSAYSPGSGYTF
NA,TRBJ1-2,TRBV7-6,TRBD1,TGTGCCAGCAGCTTAGCGACAGGGAGCGAAGGCTACACCTTC,CASSLATGSEGYTF
few,TRBJ1-5,TRBV24-1,NA,TGTGCCACCAGTGACCCCGGACATCCCAATCAGCCCCAGCATTTT,CATSDPGHPNQPQHF
NA,TRBJ2-1,TRBV4-2,TRBD2,TGTGCCAGCAGCCAGGTGACGGTGCGGGGGGCGATTTACAATGAGCAGTTCTTC,CASSQVTVRGAIYNEQFF
NA,TRBJ2-5,TRBV24-1,NA,TGTGCCACCAGTGAACACCGTCCCGCGACCCAGTACTTC,CATSEHRPATQYF
few,TRBJ1-6,TRBV12-3/TRBV12-4,NA,TGTGCCAGCAGTCCCCACGGGGCTAACGGTTCACCCCTCCACTTT,CASSPHGANGSPLHF
NA,TRBJ1-1,TRBV6-6,TRBD1,TGTGCCAGCAGGGACAGGGGGTTAGCTGAAGCTTTCTTT,CASRDRGLAEAFF
NA,TRBJ1-1,TRBV7-9,TRBD1,TGTGCCAGCAGCCCAATCGACAGGGGGCTCACTGAAGCTTTCTTT,CASSPIDRGLTEAFF
NA,TRBJ1-6,TRBV4-3,TRBD1,TGCGCCAGCAGCCAACACCGGATCGTGACAGGGATTAATTCACCCCTCCACTTT,CASSQHRIVTGINSPLHF
NA,TRBJ2-3,TRBV28,NA,TGTGCCAGCAGTGTCGTCGGGCCTACAGATACGCAGTATTTT,CASSVVGPTDTQYF
few,TRBJ2-5,TRBV7-9,NA,TGTGCCAGCAGCTTATATGGCGTAAGCCCCCTGGAGACCCAGTACTTC,CASSLYGVSPLETQYF
NA,TRBJ2-7,TRBV27,TRBD1,TGTGCCAGCAGCCAGGACAGGGGACGCGAGCAGTACTTC,CASSQDRGREQYF
few,TRBJ1-1,TRBV7-9,NA,TGTGCCAGCAGCTTACCGGGACAGAACACTGAAGCTTTCTTT,CASSLPGQNTEAFF
few,TRBJ1-1,TRBV6-5,NA,TGTGCCAGCAGTTACTTGGCCTACACTGAAGCTTTCTTT,CASSYLAYTEAFF
NA,TRBJ1-1,TRBV12-3/TRBV12-4,NA,TGTGCCAGCAGCTCCAGTAGGGCAGTGAACACTGAAGCTTTCTTT,CASSSSRAVNTEAFF
few,TRBJ1-4,TRBV5-1,TRBD1,TGCGCCAGCAGCTGGACAGGCCCAGCCCGGGAAAAACTGTTTTTT,CASSWTGPAREKLFF
few,TRBJ1-1,TRBV12-3/TRBV12-4,NA,TGTGCCAGCAGCCGTTACAGGGACACTGAAGCTTTCTTT,CASSRYRDTEAFF
NA,TRBJ1-4,TRBV5-1,TRBD1,TGCGCCAGCAGCTCCGGACAGGGAAATGAAAAACTGTTTTTT,CASSSGQGNEKLFF
NA,TRBJ2-2,TRBV27,NA,TGTGCCAGCCCCCACCGGGCCCCGAACACCGGGGAGCTGTTTTTT,CASPHRAPNTGELFF
NA,TRBJ1-5,TRBV12-3/TRBV12-4,TRBD1,TGTGCCAGCCATTACAGGGGCGCGGGGCAGCCCCAGCATTTT,CASHYRGAGQPQHF
NA,TRBJ2-3,TRBV4-3,TRBD2,TGCGCCAGCAGCCAGGCTAGCGGGGGGGCTACAGATACGCAGTATTTT,CASSQASGGATDTQYF
few,TRBJ1-4,TRBV28,TRBD1,TGTGCCAGCAGCCAAGACAGGGCTAAACTGTTTTTT,CASSQDRAKLFF
NA,TRBJ2-3,TRBV5-5,NA,TGTGCCAGCAGCTTGGGCCTTGGGACCGCTTCCACAGATACGCAGTATTTT,CASSLGLGTASTDTQYF
NA,TRBJ2-1,TRBV12-3/TRBV12-4,TRBD2,TGTGCCAGCAGCCCTAGGACTAGCCGTATCTATGAGCAGTTCTTC,CASSPRTSRIYEQFF
few,TRBJ1-5,TRBV12-3/TRBV12-4,NA,TGTGCCAGCAGCCCGGGACATCAGAATCAGCCCCAGCATTTT,CASSPGHQNQPQHF
NA,TRBJ2-6,TRBV5-1,NA,TGCGCCAGCAGCCCTGGGACAAGTGGGGCCAACGTCCTGACTTTC,CASSPGTSGANVLTF
NA,TRBJ2-7,TRBV28,NA,TGTGCCAGCAGTTTAGAGCGGCAGGGAGGTTGGTCCGAGCAGTACTTC,CASSLERQGGWSEQYF
NA,TRBJ1-5,TRBV15,NA,TGTGCCACCAGCCGAGAGGGCAGCTATAGCAATCAGCCCCAGCATTTT,CATSREGSYSNQPQHF
NA,TRBJ1-3,TRBV3-1,TRBD1,TGTGCCAGCAGCCGTACAGGGGAGGGAAACACCATATATTTT,CASSRTGEGNTIYF
few,TRBJ2-3,TRBV9,TRBD2,TGTGCCAGCAGCGGCATGGCGGGGGGCCCAGATACGCAGTATTTT,CASSGMAGGPDTQYF
few,TRBJ1-2,TRBV7-2,TRBD1,TGTGCCAGCAGCTTACCGGGACAGGGGCGATATGGCTACACCTTC,CASSLPGQGRYGYTF
few,TRBJ2-1,TRBV6-4,NA,TGTGCCACCAGAAGACAGAGCTCCTACAATGAGCAGTTCTTC,CATRRQSSYNEQFF
few,TRBJ1-2,TRBV3-1,TRBD1,TGTGCCAGCAGCGAGGGACAGGGTCAGGGCTACACCTTC,CASSEGQGQGYTF
NA,TRBJ1-5,TRBV4-2,NA,TGTGCCAGCAGCCAAGGGGAAGTCAGCAATCAGCCCCAGCATTTT,CASSQGEVSNQPQHF
NA,TRBJ1-4,TRBV9,NA,TGTGCCAGCAGTAAAGGGGCAACTAATGAAAAACTGTTTTTT,CASSKGATNEKLFF
NA,TRBJ1-5,TRBV12-3/TRBV12-4,NA,TGTGCCAGCAGCCCCTTACAGGGCGGTCGGCAGCCCCAGCATTTT,CASSPLQGGRQPQHF
NA,TRBJ1-5,TRBV5-1,TRBD1,TGCGCCAGCAGCACAACCGGGACAGGGGATCAGCCCCAGCATTTT,CASSTTGTGDQPQHF
NA,TRBJ2-5,TRBV28,NA,TGTGCCAGCAGTTTGATAGGAGATTACCTAGAGACCCAGTACTTC,CASSLIGDYLETQYF
NA,TRBJ1-3,TRBV6-5,NA,TGTGCCAGCAGTCCTACTCCGACAATCCACACCATATATTTT,CASSPTPTIHTIYF
few,TRBJ1-4,TRBV20-1,TRBD1,TGCAGTGCTCAAGACAGGGAGTACGAAAAACTGTTTTTT,CSAQDREYEKLFF
many,TRBJ1-5,TRBV28,NA,TGTGCCAGCAGTTTACAGGGACGGAACCAGCCCCAGCATTTT,CASSLQGRNQPQHF
NA,TRBJ2-7,TRBV5-6,NA,TGTGCCAGCAGCTTTCCGACAGCCTCCTACGAGCAGTACTTC,CASSFPTASYEQYF
NA,TRBJ1-2,TRBV12-3/TRBV12-4,TRBD1,TGTGCCAGCAGTTTAGCGCTAGGACAGGGGGCAATCTATGGCTACACCTTC,CASSLALGQGAIYGYTF
NA,TRBJ1-2,TRBV4-2,NA,TGTGCCAGCAGCCAAGCGGCAGATAACTATGGCTACACCTTC,CASSQAADNYGYTF
NA,TRBJ1-1,TRBV6-1,TRBD1,TGTGCCAGCAGGGGGACAGGGATTAACACTGAAGCTTTCTTT,CASRGTGINTEAFF
NA,TRBJ1-4,TRBV7-9,NA,TGTGCCAGCTCCCTGGGAGGGGAATGGGAAAAACTGTTTTTT,CASSLGGEWEKLFF
NA,TRBJ1-1,TRBV28,NA,TGTGCCAGCAGTGTTGTTATCACTGAAGCTTTCTTT,CASSVVITEAFF
NA,TRBJ2-5,TRBV7-2,NA,TGTGCCACCCAGTTCAGAGGCTTCCAAGAGACCCAGTACTTC,CATQFRGFQETQYF
few,TRBJ1-5,TRBV30,TRBD1,TGTGCCTGGAGTCCAACGACAGGGAATCAGCCCCAGCATTTT,CAWSPTTGNQPQHF
NA,TRBJ2-5,TRBV3-1,NA,TGTGCCAGCAGCCAAGATGGGCAGACCCAGTACTTC,CASSQDGQTQYF
few,TRBJ1-2,TRBV5-1,NA,TGCGCCAGCAGCTTGGACGGCCCAGGCAACTATGGCTACACCTTC,CASSLDGPGNYGYTF
NA,TRBJ2-3,TRBV9,TRBD2,TGTGCCAGCAGCGTCAGCGGGGGGGCCGGAGATACGCAGTATTTT,CASSVSGGAGDTQYF
NA,TRBJ2-1,TRBV5-5,NA,TGTGCCAGCAGCTTGCCCGTATTCAATGAGCAGTTCTTC,CASSLPVFNEQFF
few,TRBJ2-1,TRBV11-2,NA,TGTGCCAGCAGCTTAGAGGGTCTAGTCAGGGCCTCCCAGGAGCAGTTCTTC,CASSLEGLVRASQEQFF
NA,TRBJ1-5,TRBV7-3,TRBD1,TGTGCCAGCAGCTTAAAGCGGGACAGGGGGATTCAGCCCCAGCATTTT,CASSLKRDRGIQPQHF
NA,TRBJ2-3,TRBV29-1,NA,TGCAGCGGGCTAGCAGATACGCAGTATTTT,CSGLADTQYF
NA,TRBJ1-1,TRBV4-3,TRBD1,TGCGCCAGCAGCCATGGGGACAGCCCCCCTACTGAAGCTTTCTTT,CASSHGDSPPTEAFF
few,TRBJ2-5,TRBV7-2,NA,TGTGCCAGCAGTTGGTGGGGGCTGGAGACCCAGTACTTC,CASSWWGLETQYF